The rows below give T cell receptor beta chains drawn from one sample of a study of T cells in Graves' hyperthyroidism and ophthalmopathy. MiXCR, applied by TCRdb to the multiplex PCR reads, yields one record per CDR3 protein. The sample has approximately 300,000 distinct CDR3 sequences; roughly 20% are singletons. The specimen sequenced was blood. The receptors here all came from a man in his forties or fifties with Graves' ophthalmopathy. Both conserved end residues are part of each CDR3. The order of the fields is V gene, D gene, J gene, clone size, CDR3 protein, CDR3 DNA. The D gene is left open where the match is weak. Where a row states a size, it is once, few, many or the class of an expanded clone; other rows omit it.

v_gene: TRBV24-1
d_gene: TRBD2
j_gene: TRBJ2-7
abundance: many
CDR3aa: CATSDPTGPTGTSGSRSYEQYF
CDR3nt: TGTGCCACCAGTGATCCAACAGGGCCCACAGGGACTAGCGGGAGTCGTTCCTACGAGCAGTACTTC

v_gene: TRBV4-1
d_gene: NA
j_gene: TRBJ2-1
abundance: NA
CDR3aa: CASTSARGNEQFF
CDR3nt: TGCGCCAGCACTAGCGCGAGGGGCAATGAGCAGTTCTTC

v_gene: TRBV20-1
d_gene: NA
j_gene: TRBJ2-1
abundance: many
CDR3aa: CSASAEGFYNEQFF
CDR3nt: TGCAGTGCTAGCGCGGAGGGTTTCTACAATGAGCAGTTCTTC

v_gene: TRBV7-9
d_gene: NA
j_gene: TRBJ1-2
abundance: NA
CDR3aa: CASSLASDYGYTF
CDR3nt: TGTGCCAGCAGCTTAGCGTCCGACTATGGCTACACCTTC

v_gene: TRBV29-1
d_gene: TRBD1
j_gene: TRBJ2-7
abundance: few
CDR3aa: CSALTGAIGEQYF
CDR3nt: TGCAGCGCTCTGACAGGGGCCATCGGCGAGCAGTACTTC

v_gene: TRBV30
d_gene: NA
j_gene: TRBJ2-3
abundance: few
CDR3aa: CAWSLGIFTGFTDTQYF
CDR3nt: TGTGCCTGGAGTTTGGGGATTTTCACGGGTTTCACAGATACGCAGTATTTT

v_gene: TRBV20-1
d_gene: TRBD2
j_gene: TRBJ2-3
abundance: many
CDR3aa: CSARDFQREGPNTQYF
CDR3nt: TGCAGTGCTAGAGATTTCCAGCGGGAGGGCCCCAATACGCAGTATTTT

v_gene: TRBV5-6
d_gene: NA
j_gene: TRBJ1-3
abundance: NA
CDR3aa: CASSLVGAKTSGNTIYF
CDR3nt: TGTGCCAGCAGCTTGGTGGGGGCTAAGACATCTGGAAACACCATATATTTT

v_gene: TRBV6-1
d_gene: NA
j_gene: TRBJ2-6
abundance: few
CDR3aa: CASSLGLLHSGANVLTF
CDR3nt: TGTGCCAGCAGCCTGGGACTCCTCCACTCTGGGGCCAACGTCCTGACTTTC

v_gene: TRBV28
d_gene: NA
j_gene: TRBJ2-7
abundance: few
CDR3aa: CASSFAGPSSYEQYF
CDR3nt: TGTGCCAGCAGTTTCGCGGGGCCGTCATCCTACGAGCAGTACTTC

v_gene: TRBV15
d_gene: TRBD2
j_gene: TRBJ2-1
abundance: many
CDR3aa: CATSRDWGRSGTTSYNEQFF
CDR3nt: TGTGCCACCAGCAGAGATTGGGGCCGTAGCGGGACGACTAGCTACAATGAGCAGTTCTTC

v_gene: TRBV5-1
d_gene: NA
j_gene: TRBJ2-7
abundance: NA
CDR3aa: CASTISPLSDEQYF
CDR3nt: TGCGCCAGCACGATCAGCCCTTTATCCGACGAGCAGTACTTC

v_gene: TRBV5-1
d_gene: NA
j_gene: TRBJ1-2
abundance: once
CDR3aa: CASSLEQGVGYTF
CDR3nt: TGCGCCAGCAGCTTGGAACAGGGTGTCGGCTACACCTTC

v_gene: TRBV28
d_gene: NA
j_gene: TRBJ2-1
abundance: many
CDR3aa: CASSSRADSGGNEQFF
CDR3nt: TGTGCCAGCAGTTCCCGCGCGGACAGCGGAGGCAATGAGCAGTTCTTC

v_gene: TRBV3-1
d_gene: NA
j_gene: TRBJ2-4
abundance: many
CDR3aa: CASSQDQFAGRRIQYF
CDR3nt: TGTGCCAGCAGCCAAGATCAGTTTGCGGGAAGGCGCATTCAGTACTTC

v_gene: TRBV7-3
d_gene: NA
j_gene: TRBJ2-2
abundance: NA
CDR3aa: CASSLSRDNTGEPFF
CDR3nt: TGTGCCAGCAGCTTATCCAGGGATAACACCGGGGAGCCGTTTTTT

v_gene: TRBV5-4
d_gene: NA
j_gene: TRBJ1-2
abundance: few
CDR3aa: CASSLAGQGPNYGYTF
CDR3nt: TGTGCCAGCAGCTTGGCAGGTCAGGGCCCCAACTATGGCTACACCTTC

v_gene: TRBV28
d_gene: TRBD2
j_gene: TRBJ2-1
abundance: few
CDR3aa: CASSSPTSGRLREQFF
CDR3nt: TGTGCCAGCAGTTCCCCGACTAGCGGGAGGCTGCGTGAGCAGTTCTTC

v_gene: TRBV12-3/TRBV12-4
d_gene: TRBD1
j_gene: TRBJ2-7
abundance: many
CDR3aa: CASTVDRYYEQYF
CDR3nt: TGTGCCAGCACGGTGGACAGGTACTACGAGCAGTACTTC

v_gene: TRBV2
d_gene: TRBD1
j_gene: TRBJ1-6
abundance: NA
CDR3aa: CASSDRANSPLHF
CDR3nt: TGTGCCAGCAGCGACAGGGCAAATTCACCCCTCCACTTT

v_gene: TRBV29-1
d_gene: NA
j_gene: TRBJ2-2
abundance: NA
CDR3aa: CSAVPSNTGELFF
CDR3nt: TGCAGCGCGGTGCCCTCGAACACCGGGGAGCTGTTTTTT

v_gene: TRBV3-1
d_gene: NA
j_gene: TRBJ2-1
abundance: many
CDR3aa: CASSLRVSYNEQFF
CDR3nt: TGTGCCAGCAGCCTCAGGGTCTCCTACAATGAGCAGTTCTTC

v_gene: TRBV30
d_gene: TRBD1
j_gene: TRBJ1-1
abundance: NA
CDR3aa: CASRDRGNTEAFF
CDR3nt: TGTGCCAGTCGGGACAGGGGGAACACTGAAGCTTTCTTT

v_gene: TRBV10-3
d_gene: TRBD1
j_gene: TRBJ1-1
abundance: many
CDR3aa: CAISPGQRNEAFF
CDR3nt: TGTGCCATCAGTCCGGGACAGCGTAACGAAGCTTTCTTT

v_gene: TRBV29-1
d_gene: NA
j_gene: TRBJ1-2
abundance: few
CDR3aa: CSVSDIKTKGGYTF
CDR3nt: TGCAGCGTTTCGGACATCAAAACTAAGGGGGGCTACACCTTC

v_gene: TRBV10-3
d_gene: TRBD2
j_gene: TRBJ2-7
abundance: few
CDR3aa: CAISEGLVDYEQYF
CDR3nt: TGTGCCATCAGTGAGGGACTAGTCGACTACGAGCAGTACTTC

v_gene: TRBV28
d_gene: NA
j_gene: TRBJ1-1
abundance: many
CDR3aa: CASTPSSLMNTEAFF
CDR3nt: TGTGCCAGCACCCCATCCTCTCTCATGAACACTGAAGCTTTCTTT

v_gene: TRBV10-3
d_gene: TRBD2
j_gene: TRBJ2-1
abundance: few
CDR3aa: CAIRETSGRDSYNEQFF
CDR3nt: TGTGCCATCAGGGAGACTAGCGGGAGGGACTCCTACAATGAGCAGTTCTTC

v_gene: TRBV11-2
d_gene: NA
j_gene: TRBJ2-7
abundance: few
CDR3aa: CASSWARVHEQYF
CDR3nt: TGTGCCAGCAGCTGGGCCAGGGTCCACGAGCAGTACTTC

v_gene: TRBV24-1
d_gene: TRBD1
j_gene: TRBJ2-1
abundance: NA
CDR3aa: CATSDWDRGNEQFF
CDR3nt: TGTGCCACCAGTGACTGGGACAGGGGTAATGAGCAGTTCTTC

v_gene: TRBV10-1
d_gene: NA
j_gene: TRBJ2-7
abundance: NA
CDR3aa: CAPPGHFYEQYF
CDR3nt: TGCGCCCCTCCGGGACACTTCTACGAGCAGTACTTC

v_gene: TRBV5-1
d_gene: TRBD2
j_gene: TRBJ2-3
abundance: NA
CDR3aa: CASSPGLAETDTQYF
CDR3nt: TGCGCCAGCAGCCCTGGACTAGCGGAGACAGATACGCAGTATTTT

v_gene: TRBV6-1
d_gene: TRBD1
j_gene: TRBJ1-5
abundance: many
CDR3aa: CASSRQGAGQPQHF
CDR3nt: TGTGCCAGCTCACGACAGGGGGCCGGTCAGCCCCAGCATTTT

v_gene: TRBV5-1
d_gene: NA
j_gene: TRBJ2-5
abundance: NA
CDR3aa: CASSLALELGQETQYF
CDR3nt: TGCGCCAGCAGCTTGGCCCTCGAGCTTGGACAAGAGACCCAGTACTTC

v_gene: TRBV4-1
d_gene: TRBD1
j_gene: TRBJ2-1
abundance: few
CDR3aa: CASSQADRGSYNEQFF
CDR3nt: TGCGCCAGCAGCCAAGCGGACAGGGGGTCCTACAATGAGCAGTTCTTC

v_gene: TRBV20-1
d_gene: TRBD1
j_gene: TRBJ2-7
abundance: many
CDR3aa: CSAERDRGEQYF
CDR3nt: TGCAGTGCCGAGAGGGACAGGGGCGAGCAGTACTTC

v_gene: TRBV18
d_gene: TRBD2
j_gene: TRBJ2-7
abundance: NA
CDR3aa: CASSSGLAGLDEQYF
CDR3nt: TGTGCCAGCTCATCGGGACTAGCGGGACTCGACGAGCAGTACTTC

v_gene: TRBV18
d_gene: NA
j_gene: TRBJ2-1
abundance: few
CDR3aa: CASSPPTRFGEQFF
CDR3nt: TGTGCCAGCTCACCACCAACCAGATTTGGTGAGCAGTTCTTC

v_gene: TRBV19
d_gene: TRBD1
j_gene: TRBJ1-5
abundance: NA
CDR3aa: CASSVSRGGNQPQHF
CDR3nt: TGTGCCAGTAGTGTATCCAGGGGGGGGAATCAGCCCCAGCATTTT

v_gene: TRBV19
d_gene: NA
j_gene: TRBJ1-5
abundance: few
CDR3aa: CASREGTAGGQPQHF
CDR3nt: TGTGCCAGTAGGGAGGGGACCGCGGGAGGTCAGCCCCAGCATTTT

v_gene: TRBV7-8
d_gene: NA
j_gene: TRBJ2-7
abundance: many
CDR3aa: CASSLEVTGYEQYF
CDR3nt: TGTGCCAGCAGCTTAGAGGTCACGGGCTACGAGCAGTACTTC

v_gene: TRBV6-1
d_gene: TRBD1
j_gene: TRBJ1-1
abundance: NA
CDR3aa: CASSDPRDRGRANTEAFF
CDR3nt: TGTGCCAGCAGTGACCCACGGGACAGGGGGCGGGCGAACACTGAAGCTTTCTTT